A single sample gave rise to the 25 T cell receptor beta chains below, sequenced in a study of blood T cells in healthy people across ages. For the second PCR, which ran for about 7 to 11 cycles, a sample-barcoded 5' primer and a J-beta primer mix were used. In TCRdb, the 5' RACE reads were re-called with MiXCR into one record per CDR3 protein. Of about 800,000 distinct CDR3 sequences listed, about 25% are singletons. These data also featured in a second study, about T cells of mothers and their children.

Sequenced sample: blood. The receptors originated from a boy aged 10-17 years in good health.

The chain links TRBV29-1 to TRBJ2-1, with TRBD1 matching over 8 bases. The germline CDR1 and CDR2 sequences are SQVTM and ANQGSEA. V trimming: 4 bases; J trimming: 2 bases; junction bases outside the gene matches: 1. This CDR3 is built from 13 residues. CDR3 DNA: TGCAGCGTTGCAGGGGGCCCCTACAATGAGCAGTTCTTC. This translates into CSVAGGPYNEQFF.

The table lists this clonotype with a few counts. The chain couples TRBV5-1 to TRBJ1-2, with D possibly TRBD1 on 5 matching bases. The germline V gene has CDR1 SGHRS and CDR2 YFSETQ. CDR3 length equals 14 residues. Trimming took off 1 base at V and 2 bases at J, with 9 bases between the two ends. In nucleotides, the CDR3 is TGCGCCAGCAGCTTGTGGACAACGAACTATGGCTACACCTTC. Amino acids: CASSLWTTNYGYTF.

V is TRBV20-1 and J is TRBJ2-5, with 8 bases fitting TRBD2. The DNA matches TRBJ2-7 better at its end, which makes the J call doubtful. The CDR3 covers 15 residues. The germline gives CDR1 DFQATT, CDR2 SNEGSKA (reference sequence). As DNA, the CDR3 is TGCAGTGCTAGGGGACGGGAGGGTGGCTCCTACGAGCAGTACTTC. Its translation is CSARGREGGSYEQYF.

This sequence joins TRBV7-2 and TRBJ2-7; D unresolved. The CDR3 extends over 14 amino acids. Germline CDR1 is SGHTA and CDR2 is FQGNSA. V was clipped by 3 bases and J by 0 bases, with 9 bases between them. The CDR3 DNA sequence: TGTGCCAGCAGCTTCGGTTGGAGCTCCTACGAGCAGTACTTC. Its translation is CASSFGWSSYEQYF. Drawing the rest from reference TRBV7-2 and TRBJ2-7, the complete variable domain is GAGVSQSPSNKVTEKGKDVELRCDPISGHTALYWYRQSLGQGLEFLIYFQGNSAPDKSGLPSDRFSAERTGGSVSTLTIQRTQQEDSAVYLCASSFGWSSYEQYFGPGTRLTVT.

V gene TRBV7-2 combines with J gene TRBJ1-4; TRBD1 matches at 7 bases. There are 14 residues in the CDR3. The trim removed 3 bases at V and 7 bases at J, leaving 5 bases unmatched. Per germline, CDR1 SGHTA and CDR2 FQGNSA. This chain's CDR3 is CASSFGRTGEKLFF. CDR3 DNA sequence: TGTGCCAGCAGCTTTGGGAGGACAGGTGAAAAACTGTTTTTT.

This chain joins TRBV7-2 and TRBJ2-1; D tentatively fits TRBD1 or TRBD2 (6 bases each). Trimming removed 4 bases at V and 9 bases at J, with 19 bases between. This CDR3 comprises 15 residues. From germline, CDR1 is SGHTA and CDR2 FQGNSA. CDR3 loop: CASSSGALAYSEQFF. Written as DNA, the CDR3 is TGTGCCAGCAGCTCAGGGGCCCTAGCGTATAGTGAGCAGTTCTTC. The full variable domain, rest sourced from reference TRBV7-2 and TRBJ2-1, is GAGVSQSPSNKVTEKGKDVELRCDPISGHTALYWYRQSLGQGLEFLIYFQGNSAPDKSGLPSDRFSAERTGGSVSTLTIQRTQQEDSAVYLCASSSGALAYSEQFFGPGTRLTVL.

This rearrangement joins TRBV6-5 to TRBJ1-2; TRBD1 agrees at 11 bases. The germline CDR1 and CDR2 sequences are MNHEY and SVGAGI. The V gene end was trimmed by 5 bases and the J gene end by 3 bases; junction bases not matched to a gene: 5. The CDR3 is made up of 15 amino acids. The CDR3, as DNA: TGTGCCAGCAGTCATGGGACAGGGGGAGACTATGGCTACACCTTC. As protein: CASSHGTGGDYGYTF.

The CDR3 bases are TGTGCCAGCAGTTTTTCTCGCCCTGATGAAAAACTGTTTTTT. It yields the protein CASSFSRPDEKLFF. This rearrangement joins TRBV12-3 or TRBV12-4 to TRBJ1-4; no reliable D call. This CDR3 region has 14 residues. Deletions cut 3 bases from V and 6 bases from J, with 11 bases between.

J is TRBJ2-3 and V is TRBV10-3, with D maybe TRBD2 (7 bases). Germline lookup yields CDR1 ENHRY and CDR2 SYGVKD. V lost 5 bases and J 4 bases, leaving 13 bases between the germline ends. This CDR3 contains 14 residues. The CDR3 is CAISSVGGPDTQYF. The CDR3 DNA reads as TGTGCCATCAGTAGTGTCGGGGGGCCAGATACGCAGTATTTT.

The chain has TRBV6-1 and TRBJ1-4, with D uncertain. V gave up 1 base and J gave up 3 bases, with 12 bases separating them. From germline, CDR1 is MNHNS and CDR2 SASEGT. The CDR3 extends over 16 amino acids. CDR3 in amino acids: CASSEESQPPNEKLFF. The DNA for the CDR3 is TGTGCCAGCAGTGAAGAGTCACAGCCACCTAATGAAAAACTGTTTTTT.

The chain combines TRBV4-3 with TRBJ1-4; the match to TRBD1 covers 10 bases. After removal of 5 bases from V and 6 bases from J, the junction contained 9 bases not matched to a gene. The CDR3 has 16 residues. In germline, CDR1 is LGHNA, CDR2 YSLEER. The CDR3 sequence is CASSYPKGTGDEKLFF. The CDR3 DNA follows: TGCGCCAGCAGCTATCCTAAAGGGACAGGGGATGAAAAACTGTTTTTT.

The genes are TRBV5-6 and TRBJ2-4, with 7 bases identical to TRBD2. The CDR3 sequence is 18 residues long. Trimming cost V 6 bases and J 3 bases; bases outside gene matches: 18. In germline, CDR1 is SGHDT, CDR2 YYEEEE. The CDR3 protein is CASTLGQDPQRGKNIQYF. The DNA for the CDR3 is TGTGCCAGCACTCTGGGGCAGGATCCCCAGCGGGGCAAAAACATTCAGTACTTC.

This chain uses TRBV18 with TRBJ2-5; TRBD2 agrees at 8 bases. V shed 5 bases and J 2 bases; nucleotides not matched to a gene: 4. The CDR3 is made up of 14 amino acids. Germline V gene lookup returns CDR1 KGHSH and CDR2 LQKENI. In DNA, the CDR3 is TGTGCCAGCTCATACATAGCGGGGCAAGAGACCCAGTACTTC. This sequence encodes CASSYIAGQETQYF. Drawing the rest from reference TRBV18 and TRBJ2-5, the complete variable domain is NAGVMQNPRHLVRRRGQEARLRCSPMKGHSHVYWYRQLPEEGLKFMVYLQKENIIDESGMPKERFSAEFPKEGPSILRIQQVVRGDSAAYFCASSYIAGQETQYFGPGTRLLVL.

This clonotype was recorded a few times. The V gene is TRBV12-3 or TRBV12-4, the J gene TRBJ1-5, with TRBD1 identical over 7 bases. V lost 5 bases to trimming and J lost 4 bases; unmatched junction nucleotides: 5. The CDR3 runs 14 residues. CDR3 in DNA: TGTGCCAGCAGTACTGGGACAGAAAATCAGCCCCAGCATTTT. Protein product: CASSTGTENQPQHF.

This chain connects TRBV9 to TRBJ2-1; 8 bases are a match to TRBD2. CDR3 length: 15 amino acids. In germline, CDR1 is SGDLS, CDR2 YYNGEE. The J segment lost 2 bases and the V segment lost 0 bases, leaving 1 base of the junction unmatched. The CDR3 loop is CASSVDSGAYNEQFF. DNA for the CDR3: TGTGCCAGCAGCGTAGATAGCGGGGCCTACAATGAGCAGTTCTTC.

This clonotype has just one count. Since the CDR3 does not end with the conserved phenylalanine or tryptophan, this likely comes from a read error. The chain uses TRBV11-3 and TRBJ2-5; 13 bases fit TRBD2. The DNA end is more similar to TRBJ2-1, so the J call may be wrong. This CDR3 is built from 16 residues. Germline assignment: CDR1 SGHNT and CDR2 YENEEA. CDR3 DNA: TGTGCCAGCAGCCCGTGGACTAGCGGGGGTTCGGCTGAGCAGTTCTTG. It yields the protein CASSPWTSGGSAEQFL.

This clonotype was observed a few times. The rearrangement links TRBV29-1 to TRBJ2-5, with TRBD2 matching over 10 bases. The J segment lost 4 bases and the V segment lost 3 bases, leaving 5 bases of the junction unmatched. CDR3 length: 14 amino acids. CDR1 is SQVTM and CDR2 is ANQGSEA in the germline V gene. This CDR3 is CSVEFRTSGETQYF. CDR3 sequence (DNA): TGCAGCGTTGAGTTTCGGACTAGCGGAGAGACCCAGTACTTC.

This clonotype was seen a few times. This CDR3 is CASSDWTNRNNEQFF. The CDR3 DNA reads TGTGCCAGCAGTGATTGGACCAATCGAAACAATGAGCAGTTCTTC. This chain connects TRBV25-1 to TRBJ2-1; D is ambiguous. Trimming left V 3 bases short and J 5 bases short, with 14 bases between. The CDR3 consists of 15 residues. CDR1 is MGHDK, CDR2 SYGVNS, per germline. The whole variable domain, filled in from reference TRBV25-1 and TRBJ2-1, reads EADIYQTPRYLVIGTGKKITLECSQTMGHDKMYWYQQDPGMELHLIHYSYGVNSTEKGDLSSESTVSRIRTEHFPLTLESARPSHTSQYLCASSDWTNRNNEQFFGPGTRLTVL.

A few counts support this clonotype. The J gene is TRBJ2-1, the V gene TRBV6-1; no definite D call. CDR1 MNHNS and CDR2 SASEGT come from the germline V gene. Trimming left V 5 bases short and J 4 bases short, with 18 bases between. The CDR3 extends over 16 amino acids. CDR3 residues: CASSPAGIGLYNEQFF. CDR3 nucleotide sequence: TGTGCCAGCAGTCCAGCTGGGATCGGGCTTTACAATGAGCAGTTCTTC.

This clonotype was detected only a few times. J is TRBJ1-1 and V is TRBV4-3; perhaps TRBD1 as D (6 bases). The V and J ends lost 3 bases and 4 bases respectively, with 9 bases between them. In germline, CDR1 is LGHNA, CDR2 YSLEER. CDR3 size: 13 residues. The CDR3 loop reads CASSHTGSTEAFF. CDR3 sequence (DNA): TGCGCCAGCAGCCATACAGGGAGCACTGAAGCTTTCTTT.

This clonotype was picked up a small number of times. This chain connects TRBV9 to TRBJ2-5; 13 bases fit TRBD2. Losses at the gene ends were 3 bases for V and 5 bases for J; bases not matched to a gene: 4. The V gene's germline CDR1 is SGDLS and CDR2 YYNGEE. This CDR3 is 15 amino acids long. CDR3 DNA: TGTGCCAGCAGCGGCGGGACTAGCGGGATGGAGACCCAGTACTTC. It codes for CASSGGTSGMETQYF.

This clonotype was detected only a few times. CDR3 residues: CASSLYGTGGSQYF. The CDR3 DNA sequence: TGTGCCAGCAGTTTGTACGGGACAGGGGGCTCGCAGTACTTC. The chain combines TRBV12-3 or TRBV12-4 with TRBJ2-7, with TRBD1 matching over 12 bases. V was pared by 3 bases and J by 9 bases, with 6 bases of the junction left unmatched. The CDR3 runs to 14 residues.

This clonotype was recorded a few times. A much larger clone lies one base from this, so it may be a read error. The J gene is TRBJ2-7, the V gene TRBV28; perhaps TRBD1 as D (6 bases). Trimming removed 6 bases at V and 0 bases at J, with 9 bases between. Germline lookup yields CDR1 MDHEN and CDR2 SYDVKM. The length of the CDR3 is 13 residues. DNA for the CDR3: TGTGCCAGCAGCAAAGGGGGCTCCTACGAGCAGTACTTC. Its translation is CASSKGGSYEQYF.

This clonotype was picked up a small number of times. This rearrangement joins TRBV12-3 or TRBV12-4 to TRBJ1-5, with D tentatively TRBD1 (5 bases). With 5 bases removed from V and 12 bases from J, the gap between germline ends came to 11 bases. The CDR3 runs to 11 residues. The CDR3 here is CASSGGKFQHF. CDR3 bases: TGTGCCAGCAGTGGGGGGAAGTTCCAGCATTTT.

The CDR3 reads CASSYGPRAFF. The CDR3 DNA is TGTGCCAGCAGTTACGGCCCCCGAGCTTTCTTT. V usage is TRBV6-7 and J usage is TRBJ1-1; the D is unclear. TRBV6-7 is marked as an open reading frame, function uncertain. Trimming took off 2 bases at V and 10 bases at J, with 8 bases between the two ends. CDR3 size: 11 residues.